This entry features one T cell receptor beta chain sequence. Original handling: Counts of nucleated cells, estimated from reference gene primer amplification, were obtained. Using immunoSEQ multiplex PCR, the repertoire was profiled, and TCRdb retains in-frame clones only, with some absent. That table gives V, J and clone size, and the DNA gave D and trimming. There are some 400,000 clones in the sample; approximately 80% occur only once, and more than 0.95% lies in the top ten. This CDR3 region has 15 residues. CDR1 and CDR2 (germline): MNHEY, SVGAGI. V gave up 10 bases and J gave up 4 bases; unmatched junction bases: 13. The sample is drawn from a study of blood T cell repertoires in COVID-19. Whole-study context: Samples taken during acute and convalescent COVID-19 were collected in the United States, Italy and Spain. T cells, B-cell-depleted T cells, or PBMCs provided the cDNA or gDNA that served as material.

The J gene is TRBJ2-1, the V gene TRBV6-5; 7 bases line up with TRBD2. Sequences were obtained from peripheral blood. This TCR was recovered from a human donor with acute or convalescent COVID-19. The donor label of this sample is uncertain. The CDR3 DNA reads TGTGCCATACAAAAAGCGGGAATAGGATACAATGAGCAGTTCTTC. It yields the protein CAIQKAGIGYNEQFF.